The 9 T cell receptor beta chains below were found in one sample sequenced in a study of blood T cell repertoires in COVID-19. Profiled with immunoSEQ multiplex PCR; TCRdb holds only in-frame clones, not every one. Here the sample spans approximately 200,000 clones, around 87% being singletons. The sequenced sample consisted of peripheral blood. The source is a man aged 55-75 years who had recovered from COVID-19.

V gene TRBV27 combines with J gene TRBJ1-5; a possible D gene is TRBD1 (6 bases). This CDR3 is built from 17 residues. Between the trimmed V and J ends, which lost 7 bases and 0 bases, there was a span of 19 bases. CDR1 and CDR2 from the germline V gene are MNHEY and SMNVEV (reference sequence). CDR3 bases: TGTGCCAGCATGGCTGACACGGGACACTCTAGCAATCAGCCCCAGCATTTT. Translated: CASMADTGHSSNQPQHF.

This sequence joins TRBV24-1 and TRBJ2-1, with D unresolved. The CDR3 contains 14 residues. In germline, CDR1 is KGHDR, CDR2 SFDVKD. V shed 5 bases and J shed 0 bases, with 7 bases lying between them. This chain's CDR3 is CATSGASSYNEQFF. The CDR3 bases are TGTGCCACCAGTGGCGCGAGCTCCTACAATGAGCAGTTCTTC.

This chain joins TRBV5-5 and TRBJ2-2; 7 positions match TRBD1. The CDR3 is 15 amino acids. In germline, CDR1 is SGHKS, CDR2 YYEKEE (reference sequence). The ends lost 5 bases at V and 4 bases at J; junction bases unmatched: 8. The chain's CDR3 is CASSLTGQSTGELFF. The DNA of the CDR3 is TGTGCCAGCAGTCTGACAGGGCAGAGCACCGGGGAGCTGTTTTTT.

V usage is TRBV19 and J usage is TRBJ1-5; no definite D call. The CDR3 consists of 13 residues. The germline V gene encodes CDR1 LNHDA and CDR2 SQIVND (reference sequence). V shed 6 bases and J shed 6 bases, with 12 bases lying between them. The CDR3 region has the DNA TGTGCCAGTAGCGGAGGGTGGAGTCAGCCCCAGCATTTT. Translation: CASSGGWSQPQHF.

This chain joins TRBV10-3 and TRBJ2-7; perhaps TRBD1 as D (5 bases). CDR1 ENHRY and CDR2 SYGVKD come from the germline V gene. This CDR3 spans 12 amino acids. V was pared by 8 bases and J by 4 bases, with 12 bases between. The CDR3 coding sequence is TGTGCCATCTCGCCAGGGAATTACGAGCAGTACTTC. Translated: CAISPGNYEQYF.

V gene TRBV7-3 combines with J gene TRBJ2-3, with no clear D. Per the germline V gene, CDR1 is SGHTA and CDR2 is FQGTGA. V dropped 2 bases and J dropped 4 bases, with 4 bases sitting between them. The CDR3 consists of 12 residues. CDR3 sequence reads: CASSLPADTQYF. The CDR3 bases are TGTGCCAGCAGCTTACCCGCAGATACGCAGTATTTT.

This chain connects TRBV13 to TRBJ1-1; no clear D. The CDR3 spans 12 residues. Germline assignment: CDR1 PRHDT and CDR2 FYEKMQ (reference sequence). Trimming cost V 0 bases and J 11 bases, with 10 bases left between them. In DNA form, the CDR3 reads TGTGCCAGCAGCTTAGGGCGCCTCGGGGCTTTCTTT. Encoded protein: CASSLGRLGAFF.

This clone was seen a single time. The V and J genes are TRBV19 and TRBJ2-1, with 9 bases matching TRBD2. The V and J ends lost 1 base and 2 bases, in that order; junction bases with no gene match: 3. Germline V gene sequence: CDR1 LNHDA, CDR2 SQIVND (reference sequence). The CDR3 totals 16 residues. CDR3 DNA sequence: TGTGCCAGTAGTATAGTAGCGGGAGCACCCTACAATGAGCAGTTCTTC. It yields the protein CASSIVAGAPYNEQFF.

This sequence joins TRBV15 and TRBJ1-3, with D possibly TRBD1 on 5 matching bases. CDR1 is LNHNV, CDR2 YYDKDF, per germline (reference sequence). CDR3 length: 17 amino acids. V was cut by 0 bases and J by 3 bases, with 15 bases left in between. The chain's CDR3 is CATSRDIQARDGNTIYF. In DNA, the CDR3 is TGTGCCACCAGCAGAGATATCCAGGCCAGGGATGGAAACACCATATATTTT.